This TCR beta chain was recovered during a study of OX40 agonist ivuxolimab in advanced cancers. Notes on the research overall: Ivuxolimab was an agonistic, fully human IgG2 monoclonal antibody directed against OX40 (CD134), a costimulatory receptor. Intravenous ivuxolimab was administered to patients every 2 weeks at six dose levels: 0.01, 0.1, 0.3, 1.5, 3 and 10 mg/kg. Of the approximately 50 dose-escalation patients, hepatocellular carcinoma was present in around 19, melanoma in roughly 15, renal cell carcinoma in 9 and head and neck cancer in 9. A male proportion of roughly 80% and a mean age of around 60 years, ranging from 23 to 79, were recorded for the dose-escalation cohort. Patients were allowed to have had prior anti-PD-1, anti-PD-L1 or anti-CTLA-4 therapy, and around 43% of the dose-escalation patients had been treated with checkpoint inhibitors. Partial responses occurred in three dose-escalation patients, of whom one had hepatocellular carcinoma and two had cutaneous melanoma. Peripheral TCRbeta sequencing aimed to test whether ivuxolimab altered TCR sequence diversity and caused clonal T-cell expansion. The paper describes the monotherapy dose-escalation part (N of about 47 patients) of the phase I trial of ivuxolimab.

To sequence the TCRbeta CDR3 region, genomic DNA was isolated from the sorted cells. The immunoSEQ Assay was used to sequence the TCRbeta CDR3 regions. TCRdb took this table from immuneACCESS and kept in-frame rearrangements with V and J called. Such tables lack part of the clones; where checked against another copy, unresolved V genes explain under half of the gap, and the rest is unexplained. Across this sample there are tens of thousands of clones, with 85% to 95% seen only once. The top ten hold around a fifth of the sample. Patients with a history of autoimmune disease or receiving systemic immunosuppression were excluded from the trial. Peripheral blood for TCR sequencing was drawn from every dose cohort at baseline, at cycle 4 day 1 and at cycle 7 day 1. The samples were drawn from a first-in-human, open-label, multicenter phase I dose-escalation trial of ivuxolimab. Adults with locally advanced or metastatic melanoma, renal cell carcinoma, hepatocellular carcinoma or head and neck squamous cell carcinoma were enrolled in the trial. Before TCR sequencing, CD4+ and CD8+ T cells were separately sorted from peripheral blood.

CDR1 and CDR2 are read off the germline V gene as SGHDT and YYEEEE. V loses 2 bases, J loses 5 bases, and the germline ends lie 17 bases apart. There are 15 amino acids in the CDR3, from cysteine to phenylalanine inclusive. Here the CDR3 DNA is all that survives: 45 bases in frame from base 1. Results and caveats for the whole study, not just this receptor: Partial responders in the 0.1-3.0 mg/kg groups had among the lowest normalized peripheral clonal expansion, especially among CD8+ T cells. The antigen specificity of the peripheral T cells that underwent clonal expansion was not determined. After ivuxolimab, expanded clones were on average more numerous among CD8+ T cells than among CD4+ T cells. Low levels of normalized T-cell clonal expansion were also seen in some patients who did not respond. At doses from 0.1 to 3.0 mg/kg, clonal expansion was seen in both CD4+ and CD8+ blood T cells between baseline and week 6.

Points on this clone: Its antigen is not yet known. No base qualities exist here, and no much larger clone lies one base off it.

This material consisted of CD4+ or CD8+ T cells sorted from blood, taken in a trial of the OX40 agonist ivuxolimab. Recombination linked TRBV5-6 to TRBJ2-7; TRBD1 could be the D gene, as 6 bases match. The TCR comes from an adult with an advanced solid tumor such as melanoma, head and neck, liver or kidney cancer. The nucleotides read TGTGCCAGCAGCTTTACGGGACACCGGGGAGACGAGCAGTACTTC. It codes for CASSFTGHRGDEQYF. With all but the CDR3 taken from the reference TRBV5-6 and TRBJ2-7 genes, the full variable domain is: DAGVTQSPTHLIKTRGQQVTLRCSPKSGHDTVSWYQQALGQGPQFIFQYYEEEERQRGNFPDRFSGHQFPNYSSELNVNALLLGDSALYLCASSFTGHRGDEQYFGPGTRLTVT.